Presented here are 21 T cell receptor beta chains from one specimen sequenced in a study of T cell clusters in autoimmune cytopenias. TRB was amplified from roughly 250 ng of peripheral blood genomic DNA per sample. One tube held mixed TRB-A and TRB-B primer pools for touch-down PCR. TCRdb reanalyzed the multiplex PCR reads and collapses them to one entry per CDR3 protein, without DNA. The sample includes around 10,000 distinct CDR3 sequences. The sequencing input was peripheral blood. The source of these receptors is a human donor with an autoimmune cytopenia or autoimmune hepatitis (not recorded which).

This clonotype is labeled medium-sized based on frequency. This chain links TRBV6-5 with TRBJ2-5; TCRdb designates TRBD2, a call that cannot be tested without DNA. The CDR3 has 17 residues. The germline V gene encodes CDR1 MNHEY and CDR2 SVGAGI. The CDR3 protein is CASSLRLAGTPGETQYF.

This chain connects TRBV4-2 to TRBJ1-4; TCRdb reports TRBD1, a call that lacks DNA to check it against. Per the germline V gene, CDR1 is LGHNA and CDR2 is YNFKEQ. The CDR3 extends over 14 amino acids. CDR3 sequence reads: CASSILTGVKKLFF.

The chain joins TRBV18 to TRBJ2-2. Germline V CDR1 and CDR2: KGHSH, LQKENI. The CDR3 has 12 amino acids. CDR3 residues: CASSPQGGELFF. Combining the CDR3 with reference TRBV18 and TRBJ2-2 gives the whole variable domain NAGVMQNPRHLVRRRGQEARLRCSPMKGHSHVYWYRQLPEEGLKFMVYLQKENIIDESGMPKERFSAEFPKEGPSILRIQQVVRGDSAAYFCASSPQGGELFFGEGSRLTVL.

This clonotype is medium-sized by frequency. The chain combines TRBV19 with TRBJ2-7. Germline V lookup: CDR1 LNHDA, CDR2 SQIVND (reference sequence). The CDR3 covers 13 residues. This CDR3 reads CASSQDSYYEQYF.

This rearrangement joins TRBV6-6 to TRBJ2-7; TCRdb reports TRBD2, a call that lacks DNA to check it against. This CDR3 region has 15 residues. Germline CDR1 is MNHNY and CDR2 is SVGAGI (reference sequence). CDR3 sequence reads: CASSEHGTSGTVQYF.

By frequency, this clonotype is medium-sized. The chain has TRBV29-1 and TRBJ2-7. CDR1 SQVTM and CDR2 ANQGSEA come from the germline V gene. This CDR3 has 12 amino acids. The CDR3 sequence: CSVETSVYEQYF.

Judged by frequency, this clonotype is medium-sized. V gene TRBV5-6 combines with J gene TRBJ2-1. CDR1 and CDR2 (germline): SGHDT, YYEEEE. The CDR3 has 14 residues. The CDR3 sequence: CASSLVQAANEQFF.

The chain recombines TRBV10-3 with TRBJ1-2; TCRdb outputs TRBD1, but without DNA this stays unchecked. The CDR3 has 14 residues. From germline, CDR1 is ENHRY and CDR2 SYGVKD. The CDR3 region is CATISTGEVYGYTF.

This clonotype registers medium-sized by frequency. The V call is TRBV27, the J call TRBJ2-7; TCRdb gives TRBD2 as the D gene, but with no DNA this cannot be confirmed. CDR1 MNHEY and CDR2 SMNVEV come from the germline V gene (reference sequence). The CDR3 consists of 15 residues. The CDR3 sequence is CASSSLETSGYEQYF.

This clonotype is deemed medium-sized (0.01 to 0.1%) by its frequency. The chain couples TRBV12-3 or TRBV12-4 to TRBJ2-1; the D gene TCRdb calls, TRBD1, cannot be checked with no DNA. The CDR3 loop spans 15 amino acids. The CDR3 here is CASSFGRGGGGEQFF.

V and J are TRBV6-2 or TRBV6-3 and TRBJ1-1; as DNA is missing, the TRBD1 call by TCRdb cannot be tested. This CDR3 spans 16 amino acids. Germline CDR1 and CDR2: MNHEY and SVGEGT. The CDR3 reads CASSYSTVQGNTEAFF.

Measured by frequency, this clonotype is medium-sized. The CDR3 spells CASNPGRLNQPQHF. The gene calls are TRBV19 and TRBJ1-5; the D call from TCRdb, TRBD1, cannot be confirmed without DNA. The CDR3 runs to 14 residues. The germline V gene encodes CDR1 LNHDA and CDR2 SQIVND (reference sequence).

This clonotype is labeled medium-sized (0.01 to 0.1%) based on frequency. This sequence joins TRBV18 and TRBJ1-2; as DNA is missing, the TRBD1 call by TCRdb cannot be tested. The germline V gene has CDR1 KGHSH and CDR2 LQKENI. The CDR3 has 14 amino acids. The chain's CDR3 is CASSQDKGPYGYTF.

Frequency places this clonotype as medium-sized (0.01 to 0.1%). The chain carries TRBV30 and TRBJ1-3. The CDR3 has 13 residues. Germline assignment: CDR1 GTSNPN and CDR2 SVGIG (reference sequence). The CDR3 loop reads CAWSVSGRNTIYF.

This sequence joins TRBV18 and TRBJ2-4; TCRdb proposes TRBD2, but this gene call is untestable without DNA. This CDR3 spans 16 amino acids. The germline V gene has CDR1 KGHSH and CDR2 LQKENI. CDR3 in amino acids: CASSPRAGLAKNIQYF.

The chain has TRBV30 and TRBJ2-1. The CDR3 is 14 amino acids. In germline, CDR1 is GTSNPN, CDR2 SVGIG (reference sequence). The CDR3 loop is CAWSLGDSYNEQFF. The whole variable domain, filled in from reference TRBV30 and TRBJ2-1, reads SQTIHQWPATLVQPVGSPLSLECTVEGTSNPNLYWYRQAAGRGLQLLFYSVGIGQISSEVPQNLSASRPQDRQFILSSKKLLLSDSGFYLCAWSLGDSYNEQFFGPGTRLTVL.

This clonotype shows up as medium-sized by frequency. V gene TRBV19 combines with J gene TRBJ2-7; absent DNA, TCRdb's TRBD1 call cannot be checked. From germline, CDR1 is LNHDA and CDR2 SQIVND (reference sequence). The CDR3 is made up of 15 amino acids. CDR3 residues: CASSIGDPPAYEQYF. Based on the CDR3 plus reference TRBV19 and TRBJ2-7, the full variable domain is DGGITQSPKYLFRKEGQNVTLSCEQNLNHDAMYWYRQDPGQGLRLIYYSQIVNDFQKGDIAEGYSVSREKKESFPLTVTSAQKNPTAFYLCASSIGDPPAYEQYFGPGTRLTVT.

This CDR3 reads CAWSGSGGTQYF. The V and J genes are TRBV30 and TRBJ2-5; the TRBD2 assignment by TCRdb is unverifiable without DNA. CDR3 size: 12 residues. Germline values: CDR1 GTSNPN, CDR2 SVGIG (reference sequence).

This chain's CDR3 is CASSLGTSAQETQYF. The chain carries TRBV7-2 and TRBJ2-5; TCRdb indicates TRBD2, and absent DNA this call remains unverified. CDR3 size: 15 residues. Germline CDR1 and CDR2: SGHTA and FQGNSA.

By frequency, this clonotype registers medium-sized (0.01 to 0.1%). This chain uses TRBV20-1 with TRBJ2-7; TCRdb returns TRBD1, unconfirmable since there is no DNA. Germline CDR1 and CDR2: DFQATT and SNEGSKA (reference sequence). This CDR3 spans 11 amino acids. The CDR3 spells CSAAQGNEQYF.

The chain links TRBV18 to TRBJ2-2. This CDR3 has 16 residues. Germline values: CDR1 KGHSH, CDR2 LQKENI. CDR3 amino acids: CASSRVRRENTGELFF.